In this sample, the clone carrying this T cell receptor (delta chain) is medium-sized. This record comes from a study of gamma-delta chains in newborns, infants, children. About the study: Microbial exposure reportedly drives polyclonal innate γδ T cell expansion after birth.

TCRdb re-processed the reads using CATT. Of under 8,000 delta-chain clones in the sample, about 2.5% were seen once. Unmatched junction bases numbered 7, after V lost 0 bases and J lost 0 bases. Germline-derived CDR1 and CDR2 are GEAIGNYY and EKD. This CDR3 spans 19 amino acids. The chain joins TRDV2 to TRDJ3, with 7 bases that match TRDD3. The sequenced sample consisted of blood. The source of this sequence is a child who was a newborn, infant or young child, either healthy, febrile or measles-vaccinated (not recorded which). DNA for the CDR3: TGTGCCTGTGACACCGGATACGCGTCGGGCTCCTGGGACACCCGACAGATGTTTTTC. It encodes CACDTGYASGSWDTRQMFF.